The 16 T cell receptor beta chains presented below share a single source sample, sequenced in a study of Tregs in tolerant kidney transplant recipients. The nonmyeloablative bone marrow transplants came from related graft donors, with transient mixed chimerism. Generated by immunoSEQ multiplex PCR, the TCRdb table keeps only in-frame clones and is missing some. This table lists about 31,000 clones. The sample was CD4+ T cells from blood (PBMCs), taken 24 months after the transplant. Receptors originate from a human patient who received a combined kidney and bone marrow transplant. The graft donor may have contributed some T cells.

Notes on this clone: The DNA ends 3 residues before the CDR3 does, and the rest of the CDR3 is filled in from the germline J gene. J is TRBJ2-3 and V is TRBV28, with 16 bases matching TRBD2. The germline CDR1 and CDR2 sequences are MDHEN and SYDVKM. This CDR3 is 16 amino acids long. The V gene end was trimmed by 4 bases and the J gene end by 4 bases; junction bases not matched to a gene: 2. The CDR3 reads CASSSGTSGRADTQYF. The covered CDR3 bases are TGTGCCAGCAGTTCGGGGACTAGCGGGAGGGCAGATACG.

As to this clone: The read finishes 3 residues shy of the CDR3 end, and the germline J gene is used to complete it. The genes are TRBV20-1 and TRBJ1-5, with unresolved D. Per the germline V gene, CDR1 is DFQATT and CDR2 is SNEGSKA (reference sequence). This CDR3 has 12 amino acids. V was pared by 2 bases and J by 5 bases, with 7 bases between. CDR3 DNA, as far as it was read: TGCAGTGCTAGAACTCCCGATCAGCCC. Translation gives CSARTPDQP. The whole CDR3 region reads CSARTPDQPQHF.

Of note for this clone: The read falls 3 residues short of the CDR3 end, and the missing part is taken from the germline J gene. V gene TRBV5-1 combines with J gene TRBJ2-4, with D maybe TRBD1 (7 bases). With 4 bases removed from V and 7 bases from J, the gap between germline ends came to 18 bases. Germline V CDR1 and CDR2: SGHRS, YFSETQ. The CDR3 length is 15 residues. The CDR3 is CASSRQGQSGNIQYF. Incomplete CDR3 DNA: TGCGCCAGCAGCCGGCAGGGACAGAGCGGGAACATT.

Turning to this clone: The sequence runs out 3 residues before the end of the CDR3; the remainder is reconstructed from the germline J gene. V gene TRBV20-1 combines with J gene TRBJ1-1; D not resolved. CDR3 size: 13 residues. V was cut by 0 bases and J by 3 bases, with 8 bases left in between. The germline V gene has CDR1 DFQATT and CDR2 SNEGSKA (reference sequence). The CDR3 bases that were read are TGCAGTGCTAGAGAGGCAGATTACACTGAA. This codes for CSAREADYTE. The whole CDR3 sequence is CSAREADYTEAFF.

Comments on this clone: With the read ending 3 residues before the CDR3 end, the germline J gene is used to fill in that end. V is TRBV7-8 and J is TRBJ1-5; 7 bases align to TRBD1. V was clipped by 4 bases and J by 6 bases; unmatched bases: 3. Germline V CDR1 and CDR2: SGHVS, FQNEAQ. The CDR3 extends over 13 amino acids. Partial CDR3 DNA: TGTGCCAGCAGCTCACAGGGGATTCAGCCC. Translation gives CASSSQGIQP. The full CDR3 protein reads CASSSQGIQPQHF.

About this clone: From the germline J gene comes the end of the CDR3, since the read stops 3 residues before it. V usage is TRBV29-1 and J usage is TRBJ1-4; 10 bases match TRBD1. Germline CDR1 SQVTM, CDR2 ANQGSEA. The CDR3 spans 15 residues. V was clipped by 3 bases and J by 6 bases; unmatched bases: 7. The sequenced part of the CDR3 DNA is TGCAGCGTTGACCGCCGGGACAGGGGAGATGAAAAA. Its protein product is CSVDRRDRGDEK. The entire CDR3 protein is CSVDRRDRGDEKLFF.

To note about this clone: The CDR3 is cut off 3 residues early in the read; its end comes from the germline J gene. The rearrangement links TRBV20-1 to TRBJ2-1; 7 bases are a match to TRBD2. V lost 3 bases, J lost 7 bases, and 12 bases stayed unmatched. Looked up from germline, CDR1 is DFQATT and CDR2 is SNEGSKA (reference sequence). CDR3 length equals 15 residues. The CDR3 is CSASQSGTPGNEQFF. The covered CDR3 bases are TGCAGTGCTAGTCAAAGCGGGACCCCCGGGAATGAG.

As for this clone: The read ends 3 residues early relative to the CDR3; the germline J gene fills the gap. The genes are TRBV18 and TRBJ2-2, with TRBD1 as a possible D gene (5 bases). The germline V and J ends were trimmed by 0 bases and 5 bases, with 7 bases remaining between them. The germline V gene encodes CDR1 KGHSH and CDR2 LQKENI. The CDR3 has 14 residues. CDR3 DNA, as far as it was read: TGTGCCAGCTCACCACCGTCAGGGACCGGGGAG. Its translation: CASSPPSGTGE. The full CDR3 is CASSPPSGTGELFF.

The CDR3 is CASSSTGEGGYTF. The sequenced part of the CDR3 DNA is TGCGCCAGCAGCTCCACAGGGGAAGGAGGC. This chain joins TRBV5-1 and TRBJ1-2; TRBD1 aligns across 7 bases. The CDR3 end is not reached by the read, which stops 3 residues before it; the germline J gene fills it in. CDR3 length equals 13 residues. Per the germline V gene, CDR1 is SGHRS and CDR2 is YFSETQ.

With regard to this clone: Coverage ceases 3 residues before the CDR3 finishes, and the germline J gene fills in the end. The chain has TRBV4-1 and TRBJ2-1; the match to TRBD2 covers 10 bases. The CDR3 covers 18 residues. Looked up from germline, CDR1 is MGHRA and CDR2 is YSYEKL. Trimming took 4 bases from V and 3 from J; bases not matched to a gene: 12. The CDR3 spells CASSPAPPGTSDYNEQFF. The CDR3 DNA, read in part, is TGCGCCAGCAGCCCCGCACCCCCCGGGACTAGCGACTACAATGAG.

The CDR3 sequence is CASSLYSGSNNEQFF. CDR3 DNA (partial): TGTGCCAGCAGCTTATATAGCGGGAGTAATAATGAG. The gene calls are TRBV7-2 and TRBJ2-1, with TRBD2 matching over 9 bases. The CDR3 end falls 3 residues outside the read, so it is completed with the germline J gene. Per germline, CDR1 SGHTA and CDR2 FQGNSA. The V and J ends lost 2 bases and 7 bases, in that order; junction bases with no gene match: 6. The CDR3 has 15 residues.

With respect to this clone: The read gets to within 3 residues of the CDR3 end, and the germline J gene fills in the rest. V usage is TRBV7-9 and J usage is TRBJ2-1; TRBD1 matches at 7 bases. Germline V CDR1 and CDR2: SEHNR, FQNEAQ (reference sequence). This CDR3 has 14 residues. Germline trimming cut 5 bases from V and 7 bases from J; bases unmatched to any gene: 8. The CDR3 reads CASSQQTGWNEQFF. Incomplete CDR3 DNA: TGTGCCAGCAGCCAACAGACAGGGTGGAATGAG.

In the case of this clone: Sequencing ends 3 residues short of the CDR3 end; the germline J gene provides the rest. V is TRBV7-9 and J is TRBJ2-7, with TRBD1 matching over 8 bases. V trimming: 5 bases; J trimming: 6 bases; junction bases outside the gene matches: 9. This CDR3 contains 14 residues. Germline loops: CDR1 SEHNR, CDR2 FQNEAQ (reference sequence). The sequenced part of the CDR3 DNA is TGTGCCAGCAGCCAAGATTGGACAGGGAGCGAG. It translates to CASSQDWTGSE. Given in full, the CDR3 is CASSQDWTGSEQYF.

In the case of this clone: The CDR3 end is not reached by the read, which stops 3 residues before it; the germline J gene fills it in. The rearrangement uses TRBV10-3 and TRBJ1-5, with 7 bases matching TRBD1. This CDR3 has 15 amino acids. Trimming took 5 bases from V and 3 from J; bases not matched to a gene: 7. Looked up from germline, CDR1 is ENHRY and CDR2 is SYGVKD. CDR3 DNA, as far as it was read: TGTGCCATCAGTCCATTACAGGGGTTCAATCAGCCC. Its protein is CAISPLQGFNQP. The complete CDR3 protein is CAISPLQGFNQPQHF.

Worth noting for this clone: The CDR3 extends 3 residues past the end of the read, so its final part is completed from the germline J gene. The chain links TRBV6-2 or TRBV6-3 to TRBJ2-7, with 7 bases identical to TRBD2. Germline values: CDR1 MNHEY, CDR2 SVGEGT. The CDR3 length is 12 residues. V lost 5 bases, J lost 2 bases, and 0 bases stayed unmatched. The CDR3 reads CASSRGAYEQYF. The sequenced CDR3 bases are TGTGCCAGCAGTCGGGGGGCCTACGAG.

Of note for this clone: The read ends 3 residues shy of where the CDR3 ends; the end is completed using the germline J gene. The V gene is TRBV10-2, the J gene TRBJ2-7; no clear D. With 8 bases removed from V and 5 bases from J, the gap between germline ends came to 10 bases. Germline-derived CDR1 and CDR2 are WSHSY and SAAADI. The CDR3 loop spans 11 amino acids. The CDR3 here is CASARANEQYF. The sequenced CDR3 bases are TGCGCCAGCGCCCGCGCCAACGAG.